This record looks at one TCR beta chain sequence and its context. The data were obtained in a study of T cell repertoires in aging, cancer and after chemotherapy. Study-wide context: Patients with chronic lymphocytic leukemia were sampled before and after fludarabine- or bendamustine-based chemotherapy. The whole study produced a dataset of around 8.4 million TCR reads.

The template was genomic DNA from peripheral blood, not RNA. V was clipped by 6 bases and J by 3 bases, with 11 bases between them. CDR3 length: 13 residues. TRB rearrangements spanning V, D and J were amplified using mixed TRB-A/B primers. TCRdb reanalysed the multiplex PCR reads using MiXCR and keeps one entry per CDR3 protein. Of some 5,900 distinct CDR3 sequences in the sample, 23% were seen once. The chain couples TRBV12-3 or TRBV12-4 to TRBJ1-1; D might be TRBD1 (6 bases). Sequencing was performed on blood. The TCR sequence derives from a human donor with a blood cancer. CDR3 DNA sequence: TGTGCCAGCAGCCCACAGGGTTACACTGAAGCTTTCTTT. Amino acid sequence: CASSPQGYTEAFF.